This T cell receptor beta chain was documented in a study of cytomegalovirus exposure and HLA in healthy donors. Vbeta (60) and Jbeta (13) primers were used in the PCR. The method was immunoSEQ multiplex PCR; TCRdb's version includes in-frame clones alone and lacks a portion of them. The sample has roughly 120,000 clones; 82% are singletons. Concerning this clone itself: Its specificity is unknown.

Study-wide points: What was likely a sequencing artifact was a cluster of highly shared sequence variants. Follow-up analysis seemed to connect common viral pathogens with several of the most significant clusters identified.

V was cut by 4 bases and J by 7 bases, with 16 bases left in between. The germline V gene has CDR1 LGHNA and CDR2 YNFKEQ. This CDR3 is 15 amino acids long. Sequencing input: PBMCs. The chain links TRBV4-2 to TRBJ1-4; TRBD1 might be the D (5 bases). This TCR was recovered from a woman aged 18-35 years in good health and CMV-seronegative. CDR3 amino acids: CASSPFGGVSEKLFF. CDR3 nucleotide sequence: TGTGCCAGCAGCCCATTCGGGGGGGTGAGTGAAAAACTGTTTTTT.